This is a list of T cell receptor beta chains from one sample in a study of blood T cell repertoires in COVID-19. Some clones are missing from TCRdb's copy, which holds only in-frame ones; the method was immunoSEQ multiplex PCR. The table lists 300,000 to 350,000 clones, just under 90% of them singletons. The sample comprised PBMCs or T cells enriched from blood (not recorded which). Source of these receptors: a woman aged 25 to 45 who had recovered from COVID-19. Both conserved end residues are trimmed from each CDR3.

TRBJ1-6 TRBV7-2 ASSPLRGRNSPLH
TRBJ1-2 TRBV5-1 ASSGRGGYYGYT
TRBJ1-6 TRBV2 ASRGQEISPLH
TRBJ2-7 TRBV3-1/TRBV3-2 ASSLRLAGRVGGAEQY
TRBJ1-2 TRBV3-1/TRBV3-2 ASSQATGGANGGYT
TRBJ1-1 TRBV6-2/TRBV6-3 ASSYWRNTEAF
TRBJ1-1 TRBV9 ASSVLFGGNTEAF
TRBJ2-7 TRBV29-1 SGGQGPTYEQY
TRBJ2-2 TRBV3-1/TRBV3-2 ASSPWGLAGGYTGELF
TRBJ2-7 TRBV18 ASSGQGTSSSYEQY
TRBJ2-3 TRBV5-4 ASSLGLAGGPDTDTQY
TRBJ1-1 TRBV12-5 ASGLAPTAGYTEAF
TRBJ1-1 TRBV19 ASPYRGRRITEAF